These 5 T cell receptor beta chains came from one sample sequenced in a study of human T cells and chemical hapten exposure. Time point denoted: patch test 2, 6 weeks after DPC sensitization. Treatment noted: therapeutic diphenylcyclopropenone sensitization with weekly scalp DPC. A single record per CDR3 protein comes from TCRdb applying MiXCR to the RACE reads. Found here are around 100,000 distinct CDR3 sequences, over 9.5% of them singletons; the top ten hold 2.5% to 4%. This sample comprised whole blood, obtained in connection with sensitization to the hapten diphenylcyclopropenone (DPC). The receptors derive from a middle-aged woman with alopecia areata. Some clones in this sample may be carry-over from other donors' samples.

This clonotype showed up many times. The rearrangement uses TRBV28 and TRBJ2-7; TRBD2 matches at 16 bases. J was trimmed by 6 bases and V by 6 bases; bases with no gene match: 5. This CDR3 spans 15 amino acids. Germline V CDR1 and CDR2: MDHEN, SYDVKM. In DNA, the CDR3 is TGTGCCAGCAGCGGGACTAGCGGGAGGGCCTCCGAGCAGTACTTC. Amino acid sequence: CASSGTSGRASEQYF.

In this sample, this clonotype turned up a few times. For the CDR3, the DNA is TGTGCCAGCAGCTCGGGACGGCGTTTGGGCTACACCTTC. Its translation is CASSSGRRLGYTF. This chain links TRBV7-2 with TRBJ1-2; possibly TRBD1 for D (5 bases). CDR3 size: 13 residues. Germline loops: CDR1 SGHTA, CDR2 FQGNSA. V shed 4 bases and J shed 8 bases, with 14 bases lying between them. Supplemented by reference TRBV7-2 and TRBJ1-2, the full variable domain reads GAGVSQSPSNKVTEKGKDVELRCDPISGHTALYWYRQSLGQGLEFLIYFQGNSAPDKSGLPSDRFSAERTGGSVSTLTIQRTQQEDSAVYLCASSSGRRLGYTFGSGTRLTVV.

This clonotype was picked up many times. The V call is TRBV29-1, the J call TRBJ1-2; TRBD1 matches at 9 bases. Trimming took 1 base from V and 2 from J; bases not matched to a gene: 8. The CDR3 loop spans 16 amino acids. From germline, CDR1 is SQVTM and CDR2 ANQGSEA. CDR3 sequence: CSVEGAGTGPNYGYTF. The CDR3 DNA is TGCAGCGTTGAAGGCGCCGGGACAGGGCCCAACTATGGCTACACCTTC.

Concerning this clonotype: The DNA is omitted, as the CDR3 cannot be located on it reliably, and the CDR3 follows TCRdb's listing. The chain links TRBV7-9 to TRBJ1-4. The germline CDR1 and CDR2 sequences are SEHNR and FQNEAQ (reference sequence). 18 amino acids form the CDR3, both terminal residues included. Here the CDR3 reads CASRVGEKGEKLVKNCFF.

This clonotype appeared many times. The J gene is TRBJ1-2, the V gene TRBV3-1, with D possibly being TRBD1 (5 bases). The V and J ends lost 4 bases and 0 bases respectively, with 12 bases between them. CDR3 length: 15 residues. CDR1 and CDR2 (germline): LGHDT, YNNKEL (reference sequence). CDR3 loop: CASSLGRRTNYGYTF. The CDR3 DNA reads as TGTGCCAGCAGCCTGGGACGCAGGACTAACTATGGCTACACCTTC.